Listed below are T cell receptor beta chains from one sample, sequenced in a study of cytomegalovirus exposure and HLA in healthy donors. TCRdb keeps only in-frame clones here, not all; method: immunoSEQ multiplex PCR. The sample includes about 94,000 clones, about 80% seen only once; the top ten take 10%. Sequenced: PBMCs. These receptors were obtained from a human donor in good health. Each CDR3 is given with its conserved first and last residue. The D gene is left open where the match is weak. Rows give clone size only sometimes, using once, few, many, or a class for an expanded clone.

TRBD2	TRBJ2-7	TRBV10-3	-	CAISSLAGVRSYEQYF	TGTGCCATCAGTAGTCTAGCGGGAGTTCGGTCCTACGAGCAGTACTTC
-	TRBJ1-5	TRBV2	-	CASSEQGSGGQPQHF	TGTGCCAGCAGTGAACAGGGGAGTGGGGGTCAGCCCCAGCATTTT
TRBD1	TRBJ2-7	TRBV6-5	few	CASSYSFRDRPYEQYF	TGTGCCAGCAGTTACTCCTTCCGGGACAGACCTTACGAGCAGTACTTC
-	TRBJ1-2	TRBV4-3	-	CASSQDRTVANYGYTF	TGCGCCAGCAGCCAAGATCGGACAGTCGCTAACTATGGCTACACCTTC
TRBD1	TRBJ1-4	TRBV28	-	CASSSRQGLNEKLFF	TGTGCCAGCAGTTCGAGACAGGGCCTTAATGAAAAACTGTTTTTT
TRBD2	TRBJ2-1	TRBV7-9	-	CATGLAGAGEQFF	TGTGCCACCGGACTAGCGGGAGCGGGTGAGCAGTTCTTC
-	TRBJ2-7	TRBV7-8	-	CASSYSSGESGQYF	TGTGCCAGCAGCTATAGTTCGGGGGAAAGTGGGCAGTACTTC
TRBD2	TRBJ2-7	TRBV28	-	CASSLPSGSYEQYF	TGTGCCAGCAGTCTCCCTAGCGGGTCCTACGAGCAGTACTTC
TRBD1	TRBJ1-4	TRBV5-4	-	CASSANRGLNEKLFF	TGTGCCAGCAGCGCCAACAGGGGGCTAAATGAAAAACTGTTTTTT
-	TRBJ2-1	TRBV9	-	CASSRSGSSYNEQFF	TGTGCCAGCAGCCGGAGCGGTAGCTCCTACAATGAGCAGTTCTTC
-	TRBJ2-5	TRBV9	-	CASSVEPGWATQYF	TGTGCCAGCAGCGTAGAACCTGGATGGGCGACCCAGTACTTC
TRBD2	TRBJ2-7	TRBV5-3	-	CAVPGSSGYYEQYF	TGTGCCGTCCCGGGCTCTAGCGGGTACTACGAGCAGTACTTC
-	TRBJ1-2	TRBV7-9	-	CASSATQGYGYTF	TGTGCCAGCAGCGCGACTCAGGGTTATGGCTACACCTTC